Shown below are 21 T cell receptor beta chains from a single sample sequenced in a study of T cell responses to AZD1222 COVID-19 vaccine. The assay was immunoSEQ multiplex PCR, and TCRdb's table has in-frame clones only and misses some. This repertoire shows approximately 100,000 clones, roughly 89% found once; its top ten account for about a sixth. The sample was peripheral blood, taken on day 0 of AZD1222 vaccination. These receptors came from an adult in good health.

CDR3 nucleotide sequence: TGTGCCAGTAGTCCCCGGCGGGACAGGGAGGTAAATGAGCAGTTCTTC. The encoded protein is CASSPRRDREVNEQFF. V usage is TRBV19 and J usage is TRBJ2-1; TRBD1 matches at 9 bases. The CDR3 is made up of 16 amino acids. Trimming removed 5 bases from V and 7 bases from J; junction bases left unmatched: 12. From germline, CDR1 is LNHDA and CDR2 SQIVND (reference sequence).

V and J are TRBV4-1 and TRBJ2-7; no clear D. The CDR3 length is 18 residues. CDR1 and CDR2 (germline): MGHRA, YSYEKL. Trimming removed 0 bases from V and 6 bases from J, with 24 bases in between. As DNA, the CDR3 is TGCGCCAGCAGCCAAGAGGGCTTAGTTTCACGCAGTTTGGGCGAGCAGTACTTC. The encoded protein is CASSQEGLVSRSLGEQYF.

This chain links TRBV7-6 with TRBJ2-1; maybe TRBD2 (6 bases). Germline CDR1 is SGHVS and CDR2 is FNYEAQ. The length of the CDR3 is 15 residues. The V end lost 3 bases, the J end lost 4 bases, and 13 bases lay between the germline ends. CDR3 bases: TGTGCCAGCAGCTTCATCAGCGGGCCTTACAATGAGCAGTTCTTC. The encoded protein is CASSFISGPYNEQFF.

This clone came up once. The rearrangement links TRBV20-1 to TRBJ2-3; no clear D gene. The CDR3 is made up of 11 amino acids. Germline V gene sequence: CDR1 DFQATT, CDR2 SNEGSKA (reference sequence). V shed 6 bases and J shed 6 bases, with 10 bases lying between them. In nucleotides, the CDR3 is TGCAGTGCCAATATATGGGATACGCAGTATTTT. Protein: CSANIWDTQYF.

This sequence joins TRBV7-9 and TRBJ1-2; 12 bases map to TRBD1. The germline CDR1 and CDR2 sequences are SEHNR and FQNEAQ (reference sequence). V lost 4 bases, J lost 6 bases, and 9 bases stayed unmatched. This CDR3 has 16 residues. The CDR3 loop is CASSSFSGTGGNGYTF. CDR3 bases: TGTGCCAGCAGCTCTTTTTCCGGGACAGGGGGCAATGGCTACACCTTC.

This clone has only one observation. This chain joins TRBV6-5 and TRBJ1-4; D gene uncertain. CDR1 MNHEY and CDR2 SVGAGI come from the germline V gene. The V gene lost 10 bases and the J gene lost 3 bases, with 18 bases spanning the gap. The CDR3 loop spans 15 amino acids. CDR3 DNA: TGTGCCACCAAGAGGGTAATCAGTCCTAATGAAAAACTGTTTTTT. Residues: CATKRVISPNEKLFF.

This chain's CDR3 is CASSLVGGWGEQYF. The CDR3 DNA reads TGTGCCAGCAGTTTAGTAGGGGGCTGGGGGGAGCAGTACTTC. The chain links TRBV27 to TRBJ2-7; 7 bases are a match to TRBD1. The CDR3 is made up of 14 amino acids. From germline, CDR1 is MNHEY and CDR2 SMNVEV (reference sequence). J was trimmed by 7 bases and V by 2 bases; bases with no gene match: 8.

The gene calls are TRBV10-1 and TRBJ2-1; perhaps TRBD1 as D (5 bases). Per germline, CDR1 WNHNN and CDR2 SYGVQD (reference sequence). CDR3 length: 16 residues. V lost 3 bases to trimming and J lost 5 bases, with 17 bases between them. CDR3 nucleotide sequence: TGCGCCAGCAGTGAAGTCCCGACAGCACTTAACAATGAGCAGTTCTTC. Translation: CASSEVPTALNNEQFF.

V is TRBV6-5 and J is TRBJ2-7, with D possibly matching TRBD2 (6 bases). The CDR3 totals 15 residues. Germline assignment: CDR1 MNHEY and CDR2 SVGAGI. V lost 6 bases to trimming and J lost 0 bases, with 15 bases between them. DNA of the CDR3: TGTGCCAGCAGATTTGGTCACGGGAGCTCCTACGAGCAGTACTTC. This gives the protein CASRFGHGSSYEQYF.

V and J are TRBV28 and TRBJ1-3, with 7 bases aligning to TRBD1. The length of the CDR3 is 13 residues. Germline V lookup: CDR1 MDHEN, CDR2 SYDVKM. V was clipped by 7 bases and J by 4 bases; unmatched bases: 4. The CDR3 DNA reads TGTGCCAGCAAAACAGGGGCGGGAAACACCATATATTTT. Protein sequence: CASKTGAGNTIYF.

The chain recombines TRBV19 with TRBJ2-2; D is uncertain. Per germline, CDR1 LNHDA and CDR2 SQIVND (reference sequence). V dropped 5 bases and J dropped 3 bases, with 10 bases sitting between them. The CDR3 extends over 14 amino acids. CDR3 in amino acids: CASSPQADTGELFF. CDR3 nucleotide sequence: TGTGCCAGTAGTCCCCAGGCGGACACCGGGGAGCTGTTTTTT.

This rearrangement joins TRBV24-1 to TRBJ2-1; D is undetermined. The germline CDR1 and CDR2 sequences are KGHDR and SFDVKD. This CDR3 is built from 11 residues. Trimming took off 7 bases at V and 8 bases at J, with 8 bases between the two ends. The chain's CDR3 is CATRAEDEQFF. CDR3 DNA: TGTGCCACCAGGGCCGAGGATGAGCAGTTCTTC.

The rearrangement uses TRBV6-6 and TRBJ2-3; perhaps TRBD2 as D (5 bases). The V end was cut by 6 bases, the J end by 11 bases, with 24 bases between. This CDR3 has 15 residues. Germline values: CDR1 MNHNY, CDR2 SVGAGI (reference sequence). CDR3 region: CASRGGLRGRMGQYF. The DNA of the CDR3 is TGTGCCAGCAGGGGCGGGCTGCGTGGGCGAATGGGGCAGTATTTT.

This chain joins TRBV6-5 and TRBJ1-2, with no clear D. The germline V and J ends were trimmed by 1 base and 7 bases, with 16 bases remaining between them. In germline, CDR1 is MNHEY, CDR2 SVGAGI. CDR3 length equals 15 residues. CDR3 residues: CASSYFGTRWSGYTF. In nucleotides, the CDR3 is TGTGCCAGCAGTTACTTCGGCACTCGGTGGTCTGGCTACACCTTC.

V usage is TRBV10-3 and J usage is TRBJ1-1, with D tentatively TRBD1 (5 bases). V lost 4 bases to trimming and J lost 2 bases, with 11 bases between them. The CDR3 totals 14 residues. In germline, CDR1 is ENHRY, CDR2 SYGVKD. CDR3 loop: CAISVTGDNTEAFF. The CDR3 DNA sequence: TGTGCCATCAGTGTTACAGGAGACAACACTGAAGCTTTCTTT.

DNA of the CDR3: TGTGCCAGCAGACCGACTGGATCCTACGAGCAGTACTTC. It yields the protein CASRPTGSYEQYF. The V and J genes are TRBV5-4 and TRBJ2-7; no clear D gene. Per germline, CDR1 SGHNT and CDR2 YYREEE (reference sequence). Trimming took off 5 bases at V and 1 base at J, with 10 bases between the two ends. This CDR3 spans 13 amino acids.

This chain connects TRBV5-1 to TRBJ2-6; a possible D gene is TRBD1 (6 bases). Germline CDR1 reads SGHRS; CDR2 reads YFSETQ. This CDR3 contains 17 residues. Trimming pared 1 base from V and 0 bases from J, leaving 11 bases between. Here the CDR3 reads CASSLSVGGSGANVLTF. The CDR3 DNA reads TGCGCCAGCAGCTTGTCGGTAGGGGGCTCTGGGGCCAACGTCCTGACTTTC.

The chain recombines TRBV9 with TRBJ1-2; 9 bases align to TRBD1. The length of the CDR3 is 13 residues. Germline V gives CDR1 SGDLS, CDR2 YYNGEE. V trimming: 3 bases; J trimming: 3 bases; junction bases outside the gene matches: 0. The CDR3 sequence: CASSGQGDYGYTF. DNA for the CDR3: TGTGCCAGCAGCGGACAGGGGGACTATGGCTACACCTTC.

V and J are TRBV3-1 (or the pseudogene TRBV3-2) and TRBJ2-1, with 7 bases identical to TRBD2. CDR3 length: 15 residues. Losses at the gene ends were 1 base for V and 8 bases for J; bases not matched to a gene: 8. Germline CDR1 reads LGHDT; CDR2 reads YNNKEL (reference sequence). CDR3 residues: CASSQALAEDYEQFF. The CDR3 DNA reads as TGTGCCAGCAGCCAAGCTCTAGCGGAAGACTATGAGCAGTTCTTC.

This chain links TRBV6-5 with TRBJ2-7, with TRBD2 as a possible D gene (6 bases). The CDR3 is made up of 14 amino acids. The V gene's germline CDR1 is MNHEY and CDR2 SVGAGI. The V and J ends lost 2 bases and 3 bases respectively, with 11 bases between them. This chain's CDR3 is CASSYRDSYYEQYF. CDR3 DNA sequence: TGTGCCAGCAGTTACCGGGACTCCTACTACGAGCAGTACTTC.

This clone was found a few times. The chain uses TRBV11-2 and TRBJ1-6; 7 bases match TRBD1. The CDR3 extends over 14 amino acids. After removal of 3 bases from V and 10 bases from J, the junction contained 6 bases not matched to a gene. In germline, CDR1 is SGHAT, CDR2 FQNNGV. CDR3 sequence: CASSFRQGGSPLHF. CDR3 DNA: TGTGCCAGCAGCTTTCGACAGGGAGGGTCACCCCTCCACTTT.